The TCR beta chain described here comes from a study of T-cell memory formation after mild COVID-19. TCRdb ran MiXCR on the 5' RACE reads and lists one entry per CDR3 protein. The sample lists more than 250,000 distinct CDR3 sequences; under 20% were seen once. Germline trimming cut 5 bases from V and 0 bases from J; bases unmatched to any gene: 8. This CDR3 comprises 17 residues. CDR1 and CDR2 (germline): SGHTA, FQGTGA. Sequenced input: PBMCs or a T cell subset sorted from them (not recorded which). This clonotype was sampled from a man between 18 and 35 years old who had mild COVID-19 (a few samples of this study predate the infection). Cell type and time point are not known. V is TRBV7-3 and J is TRBJ2-4, with TRBD2 identical over 9 bases. The CDR3 region is CASSGRSGGIAKNIQYF. The CDR3 bases are TGTGCCAGCAGCGGCCGTAGCGGGGGTATAGCCAAAAACATTCAGTACTTC. Looking up the rest from reference TRBV7-3 and TRBJ2-4 gives the full variable domain: GAGVSQTPSNKVTEKGKYVELRCDPISGHTALYWYRQSLGQGPEFLIYFQGTGAADDSGLPNDRFFAVRPEGSVSTLKIQRTERGDSAVYLCASSGRSGGIAKNIQYFGAGTRLSVL.